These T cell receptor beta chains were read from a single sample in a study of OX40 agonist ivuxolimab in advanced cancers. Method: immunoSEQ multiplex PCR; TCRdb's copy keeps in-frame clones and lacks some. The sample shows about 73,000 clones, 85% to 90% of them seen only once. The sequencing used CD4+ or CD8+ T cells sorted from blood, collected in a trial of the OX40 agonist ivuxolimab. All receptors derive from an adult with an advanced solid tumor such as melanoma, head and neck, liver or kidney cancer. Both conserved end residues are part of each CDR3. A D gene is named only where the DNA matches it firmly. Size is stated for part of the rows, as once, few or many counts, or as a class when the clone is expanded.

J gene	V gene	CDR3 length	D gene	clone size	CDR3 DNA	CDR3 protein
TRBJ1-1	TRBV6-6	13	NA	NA	TGTGCCAGCACCCACCTAGGACAGACTGAAGCTTTCTTT	CASTHLGQTEAFF
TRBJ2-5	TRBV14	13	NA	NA	TGTGCCAGCAGCCAAGAGCGGCAAGAGACCCAGTACTTC	CASSQERQETQYF
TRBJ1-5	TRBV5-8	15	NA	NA	TGTGCCAGCAGCTGGACAACAGGGAATTCTCAGCCCCAGCATTTT	CASSWTTGNSQPQHF
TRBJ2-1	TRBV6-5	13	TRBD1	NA	TGTGCCAGCAGCCGGGACAGGTACAATGAGCAGTTCTTC	CASSRDRYNEQFF
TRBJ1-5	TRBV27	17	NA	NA	TGTGCCAGCAGCAGACAGTTCTCCGTGTTTAGCAATCAGCCCCAGCATTTT	CASSRQFSVFSNQPQHF
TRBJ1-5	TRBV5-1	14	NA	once	TGCGCCAGCAGCTTGGACAGTAGTAATCAGCCCCAGCATTTT	CASSLDSSNQPQHF
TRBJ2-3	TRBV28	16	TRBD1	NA	TGTGCCAGCAGTTCCAGGGACAGGGGGTATCAAGATACGCAGTATTTT	CASSSRDRGYQDTQYF
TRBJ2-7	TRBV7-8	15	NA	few	TGTGCCAGCAGCCGAACAGGGCACGCCGCCTACGAGCAGTACTTC	CASSRTGHAAYEQYF
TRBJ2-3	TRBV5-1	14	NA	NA	TGCGCCAGCAGCTTGGCCCCGCAAAATCTCAAACAGTATTTT	CASSLAPQNLKQYF
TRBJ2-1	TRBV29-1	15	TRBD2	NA	TGCAGCGTTGAGGGCGGGAGCCGTTCCTACAATGAGCAGTTCTTC	CSVEGGSRSYNEQFF
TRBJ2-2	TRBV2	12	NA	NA	TGTGCCAGCAGTCAGGGATCCGGGGAGCTGTTTTTT	CASSQGSGELFF
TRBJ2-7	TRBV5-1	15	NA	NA	TGCGCCAGCAGCTGGGGTAGCGGAAGCTCCTACGAGCAGTACTTC	CASSWGSGSSYEQYF
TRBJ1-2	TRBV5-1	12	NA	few	TGCGCCAGCAGCTTGGAACGGAATGGCTACACCTTC	CASSLERNGYTF
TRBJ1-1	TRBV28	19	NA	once	TGTGCCAGCACCCCGTGGTCGGACAGAAGCCTCATCTGGAACACTGAAGCTTTCTTT	CASTPWSDRSLIWNTEAFF
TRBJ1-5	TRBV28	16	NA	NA	TGTGCCAGCACTCCCCGAGGCTCAGGGGCCCCTACTCCCCAGCATTTT	CASTPRGSGAPTPQHF
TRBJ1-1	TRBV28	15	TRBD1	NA	TGTGCCAGCAGTACTACAGGGGGGGGCGGCACTGAAGCTTTCTTT	CASSTTGGGGTEAFF
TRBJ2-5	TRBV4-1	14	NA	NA	TGCGCCAGCAGCCGAGGACTAAACGAAGAGACCCAGTACTTC	CASSRGLNEETQYF
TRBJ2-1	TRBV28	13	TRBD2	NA	TGTGCCACCCGGGCGGGAGGGAACAATGAGCAGTTCTTC	CATRAGGNNEQFF
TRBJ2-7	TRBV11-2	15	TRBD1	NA	TGTGCCAGCAGCCCGGGACAGATCTCCCGGGACGAGCAGTACTTC	CASSPGQISRDEQYF
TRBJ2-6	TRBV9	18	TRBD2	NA	TGTGCCAGCAGCGTAGTAGCGGGCGTGAGCTCTGGGGCCAACGTCCTGACTTTC	CASSVVAGVSSGANVLTF
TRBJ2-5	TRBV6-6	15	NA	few	TGTGCCAGCAGGCCGGACACCCAGGTGCGAGAGACCCAGTACTTC	CASRPDTQVRETQYF
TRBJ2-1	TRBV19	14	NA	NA	TGTGCCAGTAAGGGCGGGACCTCCTACAATGAGCAGTTCTTC	CASKGGTSYNEQFF
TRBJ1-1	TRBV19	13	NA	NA	TGTGCCACTAGTGCCCCGGGGGGGACTGAAGCTTTCTTT	CATSAPGGTEAFF
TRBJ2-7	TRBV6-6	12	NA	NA	TGTGCCAGCAGCCCGGGTTCCTGGGAGCAGTACTTC	CASSPGSWEQYF
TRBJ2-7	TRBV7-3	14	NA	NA	TGTGCCAGCAGTTCGAGCGGGTTCCCGGGGGAGCAGTACTTC	CASSSSGFPGEQYF
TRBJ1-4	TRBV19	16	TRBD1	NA	TGTGCCAGTAGTACATCTTCCGGGACAGGGAGTGAAAAACTGTTTTTT	CASSTSSGTGSEKLFF
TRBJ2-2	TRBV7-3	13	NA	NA	TGTGCCAGCAGCCTCGCGAGTGCCGGGGAGCTGTTTTTT	CASSLASAGELFF
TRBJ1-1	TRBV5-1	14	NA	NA	TGCGCCAGCAGCCCGGGACACCAGAACACTGAAGCTTTCTTT	CASSPGHQNTEAFF
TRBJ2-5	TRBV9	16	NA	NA	TGTGCCAGCAGCCTAACCGGGTGGGGACTCCAAGAGACCCAGTACTTC	CASSLTGWGLQETQYF
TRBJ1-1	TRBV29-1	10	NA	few	TGCAGCGTTGGTCAAGCTGAAGCTTTCTTT	CSVGQAEAFF
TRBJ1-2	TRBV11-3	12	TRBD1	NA	TGTGCCAGCAGCCGGGACAGGGATGGCTACACCTTC	CASSRDRDGYTF
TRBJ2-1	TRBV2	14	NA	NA	TGTGCCAGCAGTGAGCGAGATTTCGACAATGAGCAGTTCTTC	CASSERDFDNEQFF
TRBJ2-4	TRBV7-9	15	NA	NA	TGTGCCAGCAGCTTCGACTGGCTAGCCAAAAACATTCAGTACTTC	CASSFDWLAKNIQYF
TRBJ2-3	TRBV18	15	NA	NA	TGTGCCACTGCCTCTCAGGGGCTTCACACAGATACGCAGTATTTT	CATASQGLHTDTQYF
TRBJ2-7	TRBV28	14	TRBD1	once	TGTGCCAGCAGGCGACAGGGGGCCGCCTACGAGCAGTACTTC	CASRRQGAAYEQYF
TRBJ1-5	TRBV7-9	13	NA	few	TGTGCCAGCAGCTTTGACGGGAATCAGCCCCAGCATTTT	CASSFDGNQPQHF
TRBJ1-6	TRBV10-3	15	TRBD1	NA	TGTGCCATCAGTGTTAGTGAGGGGGCGCCTTCACCCCTCCACTTT	CAISVSEGAPSPLHF
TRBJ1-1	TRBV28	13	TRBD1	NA	TGTGCCAGCCACAGGGGGCGTATAGCTGAAGCTTTCTTT	CASHRGRIAEAFF
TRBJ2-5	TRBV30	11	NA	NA	TGTGCCTCCCAAACCCAAGAGACCCAGTACTTC	CASQTQETQYF
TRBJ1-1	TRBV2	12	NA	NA	TGTGCCAGCAGTGAAGCGCAGGCTGAAGCTTTCTTT	CASSEAQAEAFF
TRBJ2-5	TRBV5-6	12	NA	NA	TGTGCCAGCAGCTTGGGGGACGAGACCCAGTACTTC	CASSLGDETQYF
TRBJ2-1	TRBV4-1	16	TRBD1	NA	TGCGCCAGCAGCCATGGTAGGGGACAGGGGGGCAATGAGCAGTTCTTC	CASSHGRGQGGNEQFF